The present TCR beta chain was sequenced within a study of cytomegalovirus exposure and HLA in healthy donors. Study-level findings and limits: The study had only CMV serostatus as immune exposure information. Judged likely to be a sequencing artifact was a cluster of highly shared sequence variants.

Samples came from healthy bone marrow donors. Primers included in the PCR were 60 Vbeta and 13 Jbeta primers. TCRdb's table, derived via immunoSEQ multiplex PCR, lists solely in-frame clones and lacks some. The sample has roughly 150,000 clones; 84% are singletons. The germline CDR1 and CDR2 sequences are SGHTS and YDEGEE. The CDR3 spans 12 residues. Trimming took 4 bases from V and 7 from J, leaving 11 bases between them. To note about this clone: Its antigen is unknown.

The sequenced sample was PBMCs. This clonotype was obtained from a man aged 30 to 39 in good health and CMV-seronegative. The chain combines TRBV5-8 with TRBJ2-5; the D gene is possibly TRBD1 (6 bases). The CDR3 protein is CASSPTGGTQYF. DNA of the CDR3: TGTGCCAGCAGCCCGACAGGTGGGACCCAGTACTTC.